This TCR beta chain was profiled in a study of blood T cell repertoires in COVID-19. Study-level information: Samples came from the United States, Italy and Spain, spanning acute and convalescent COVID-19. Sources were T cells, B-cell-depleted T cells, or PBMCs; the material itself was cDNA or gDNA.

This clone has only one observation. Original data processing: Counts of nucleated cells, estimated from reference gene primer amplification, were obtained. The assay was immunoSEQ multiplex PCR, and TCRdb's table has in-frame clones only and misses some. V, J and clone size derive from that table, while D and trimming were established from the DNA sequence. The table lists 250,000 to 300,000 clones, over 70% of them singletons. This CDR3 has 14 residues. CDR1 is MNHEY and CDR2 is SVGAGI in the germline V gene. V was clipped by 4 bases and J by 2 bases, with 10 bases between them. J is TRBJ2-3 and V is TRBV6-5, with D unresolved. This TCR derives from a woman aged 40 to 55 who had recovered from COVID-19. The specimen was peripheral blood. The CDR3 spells CASSFDSFTDTQYF. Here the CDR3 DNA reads TGTGCCAGCAGTTTTGACTCCTTCACAGATACGCAGTATTTT.